The rows below give T cell receptor beta chains drawn from one sample of a study of T-cell reconstitution after alpha-beta-depleted transplantation in children. TCRdb passed the PCR reads through MiXCR, listing each CDR3 protein once. The sample lists about 900,000 distinct CDR3 sequences; about 31% were seen once. Specimen: PBMCs, mostly from graft donor cells, collected 360 days after TCRalphabeta/CD19-depleted stem cell transplant. These receptors all come from a boy younger than two who had a stem cell transplant for SCID, so the T cells may come from the graft donor. Both conserved end residues are part of each CDR3. D genes are given only for firm matches. Rows give clone size only sometimes, using once, few, many, or a class for an expanded clone.

clone_size	v_call	d_call	j_call	cdr3_nt	cdr3_aa
-	TRBV5-1	-	TRBJ1-1	TGCGCCAGCAGCTACCAGGGCGGGGCTACGATGAACACTGAAGCTTTCTTT	CASSYQGGATMNTEAFF
-	TRBV20-1	-	TRBJ2-7	TGCAGTGCTAGAGACCAGAGGAAAAACGAGCAGTACTTC	CSARDQRKNEQYF
few	TRBV12-3/TRBV12-4	TRBD2	TRBJ2-2	TGTGCCAGCACCCTCTCAAAGACTAGCGGTGACACCGGGGAGCTGTTTTTT	CASTLSKTSGDTGELFF
-	TRBV4-3	TRBD1	TRBJ2-7	TGCGCCAGCAGCCAAGTCGTGACAGGGAAAAGGGAGCAGTACTTC	CASSQVVTGKREQYF
-	TRBV29-1	TRBD1	TRBJ1-1	TGCAGCGTTGTAAATGTTGGGGGGGACAGGGGAAGTTCCCTTCTGAACACTGAAGCTTTCTTT	CSVVNVGGDRGSSLLNTEAFF
-	TRBV5-5	-	TRBJ1-1	TGTGCCAGCAGCCTTTTGGCCCGAGGGAAGAATCGGAGGGAAGCTTTCTTT	CASSLLARGKNRREAFF
few	TRBV30	-	TRBJ2-1	TGTGCCTGGGACTCACCGCCCAATGAGCAGTTCTTC	CAWDSPPNEQFF
-	TRBV20-1	TRBD1	TRBJ2-5	TGCAGTGCTAGAGAAAACAGGGGTGGGGAGACCCAGTACTTC	CSARENRGGETQYF
-	TRBV7-2	-	TRBJ2-2	TGTGCCAGCAGCCCCGGGACGGCGGGGACCGGGGAGCTGTTTTTT	CASSPGTAGTGELFF
-	TRBV12-3/TRBV12-4	TRBD2	TRBJ2-1	TGTGCCAGCCAACCGGGAGGTCCGCTCCATGAGCAGTTCTTC	CASQPGGPLHEQFF
few	TRBV18	TRBD2	TRBJ2-7	TGTGCCAGCTCACCGTTCGGGACTAGCGGGGGGCGGCCCTCCTACGAGCAGTACTTC	CASSPFGTSGGRPSYEQYF
-	TRBV15	-	TRBJ2-5	TGTGCCACCAGCGGGTTACGTGTCAGTCAAGAGACCCAGTACTTC	CATSGLRVSQETQYF
few	TRBV6-1	TRBD1	TRBJ2-7	TGTGCCAGCACCCCGGGACAGAACTACGAGCAGTACTTC	CASTPGQNYEQYF
-	TRBV14	-	TRBJ2-5	TGTGCCAGCAGCCAAGGGGACCTAGGACGGGAGACCCAGTACTTC	CASSQGDLGRETQYF
-	TRBV6-5	TRBD2	TRBJ2-7	TGTGCCAGCAGTTCTCCGGGACTAGCGGGGTACGAGCAGTACTTC	CASSSPGLAGYEQYF
few	TRBV5-1	-	TRBJ1-5	TGCGCCAGCAGCTTAAAACCCGACTACCAGCCCCAGCATTTT	CASSLKPDYQPQHF
few	TRBV10-3	TRBD2	TRBJ2-1	TGTGCCATCAGTGAGACTGGCGGGGGTCGGTTCTTC	CAISETGGGRFF
-	TRBV15	TRBD1	TRBJ2-7	TGTGCCACCAGCGGCGGGACAGGGACCCCTAGGGAGCAGTACTTC	CATSGGTGTPREQYF
many	TRBV5-5	-	TRBJ1-1	TGTGCCAGCAGCTTGAGGGCAGCGAACACTGAAGCTTTCTTT	CASSLRAANTEAFF
-	TRBV20-1	TRBD1	TRBJ1-1	TGCAGTGCTAGAGCAGGGGGGTACACTGAAGCTTTCTTT	CSARAGGYTEAFF
-	TRBV5-1	TRBD2	TRBJ2-2	TGCGCCAGCAGCTCCCCGGGACTAGCGGGGTACACCGGGGAGCTGTTTTTT	CASSSPGLAGYTGELFF
-	TRBV6-5	TRBD1	TRBJ1-1	TGTGCCAGCAGTTACGTCAGGACAGGGGGTTACACTGAAGCTTTCTTT	CASSYVRTGGYTEAFF
few	TRBV6-5	TRBD2	TRBJ2-7	TGTGCCAGCAGTTACCGGGTCCGGGGGGTTGGTTACGAGCAGTACTTC	CASSYRVRGVGYEQYF
-	TRBV7-2	-	TRBJ2-5	TGTGCCAGCAGCTTAGGAGGGTGGGCACCACAGGAGACCCAGTACTTC	CASSLGGWAPQETQYF
few	TRBV5-1	-	TRBJ2-1	TGCGCCAGCTTTAGCGGAAGCTCCTACAATGAGCAGTTCTTC	CASFSGSSYNEQFF
-	TRBV29-1	-	TRBJ1-1	TGCAGCGTTGGGTGGGACAAGGTCACTGAAGCTTTCTTT	CSVGWDKVTEAFF
few	TRBV12-3/TRBV12-4	TRBD1	TRBJ2-2	TGTGCCAGCAGTCCGACAGGGGTGTACACCGGGGAGCTGTTTTTT	CASSPTGVYTGELFF
-	TRBV28	-	TRBJ2-3	TGTGCCAGCAGTCCCCACCGGGGGCCAGATACGCAGTATTTT	CASSPHRGPDTQYF
-	TRBV10-3	TRBD1	TRBJ2-7	TGTGCCATCAGTGTTCGATTGGGGACAGGCACCTACGAGCAGTACTTC	CAISVRLGTGTYEQYF
-	TRBV2	-	TRBJ2-1	TGTGCCAGCAGTGTGAACAGGGCGGTGTACAATGAGCAGTTCTTC	CASSVNRAVYNEQFF
-	TRBV5-5	TRBD1	TRBJ2-7	TGTGCCAGCAGCTTGTACTGGGGGACAGGGCAGTACGAGCAGTACTTC	CASSLYWGTGQYEQYF
few	TRBV5-1	TRBD1	TRBJ1-2	TGCGCCAGCAGCAGTACAGGGGGCGATTATGGCTACACCTTC	CASSSTGGDYGYTF
few	TRBV2	TRBD1	TRBJ1-5	TGTGCCAGCACCCGGACAGGATTCAATCAGCCCCAGCATTTT	CASTRTGFNQPQHF
-	TRBV28	-	TRBJ1-4	TGTGCCAGCAGCCGGGACATTGGGGAAAAACTGTTTTTT	CASSRDIGEKLFF
few	TRBV19	-	TRBJ2-7	TGTGCCAGTAGTATCTCTCGGGACCCCTTCTACGAGCAGTACTTC	CASSISRDPFYEQYF
-	TRBV3-1	-	TRBJ2-1	TGTGCCAGCAGCCAAGGTTGGAGGACAGACGCCTACAATGAGCAGTTCTTC	CASSQGWRTDAYNEQFF
few	TRBV7-3	-	TRBJ2-1	TGTGCCAGCCGACGGGATCCCGGCGGTGAGCAGTTCTTC	CASRRDPGGEQFF
-	TRBV20-1	TRBD2	TRBJ2-3	TGCAGTGCTAGACTAGCGGGGTATCAGGATACGCAGTATTTT	CSARLAGYQDTQYF
few	TRBV5-1	-	TRBJ2-3	TGCGCCAGCAGCGCCCGTTGGGGCTCTAGCACAGATACGCAGTATTTT	CASSARWGSSTDTQYF
few	TRBV21-1	-	TRBJ1-5	TGTGCCAGCAGCGATGGGACAGGGGCTCTCAATCAGCCCCAGCATTTT	CASSDGTGALNQPQHF
few	TRBV29-1	-	TRBJ2-7	TGCAGCGTAGGGGAACGCTACGAGCAGTACTTC	CSVGERYEQYF
-	TRBV5-1	-	TRBJ1-2	TGCGCCAGCAGCGGGGGGTCGAACTATGGCTACACCTTC	CASSGGSNYGYTF
-	TRBV20-1	TRBD2	TRBJ2-7	TGCAGTGCTAGAAAGCGGGGAGACGAGCAGTACTTC	CSARKRGDEQYF
few	TRBV7-9	-	TRBJ1-1	TGTGCCAGCAGCTTAGAAGCAGGGTCCACTGAAGCTTTCTTT	CASSLEAGSTEAFF
-	TRBV5-6	-	TRBJ2-1	TGTGCCAGCAGCTTGATGTCCGGACCGTACAATGAGCAGTTCTTC	CASSLMSGPYNEQFF